This T cell receptor (beta chain) was documented in a study of blood T cell repertoires in COVID-19 (dated by TCRdb to about 2020). Context from the whole study: Samples from collaborators originated in the United States, Italy and Spain and spanned both the acute and convalescent phases of COVID-19. Samples came from the ongoing ImmuneRACE study (first 160 participants) plus 1,254 subjects from 6 global collaborators. The prospective study material was composed of cDNA or gDNA derived from T cells, B-cell-depleted T cells, or PBMCs. A de-identified subject ID, COVID-19 status, age in years and sex were almost always included in the sample metadata. The repertoires were made available in a free public database intended to serve as a resource for research on the immune response to SARS-CoV-2. Where HLA class I and class II types were available, the types were taken from metadata supplied by the sample provider, not from assay-based typing. Subjects who had been exposed to COVID-19, were actively infected with it, or had recovered from it provided the deeply sampled blood TCRbeta repertoires that made up the dataset.

About this clone: The antigen it recognizes is unknown. It has no much larger one-base neighbor in the sample; base qualities were not kept.

Reading the germline V gene gives CDR1 MGHRA and CDR2 YSYEKL. Reading from cysteine to phenylalanine, the CDR3 counts 15 amino acids. Of the read, only the CDR3 DNA is kept; its 45 bases are in frame from base 1. V was cut back by 0 bases and J by 3 bases, leaving a gap of 12 bases between them. Each collaborating institution followed its own protocols to collect whole blood in K2EDTA tubes. Collaborator samples were shipped for TCRbeta analysis as frozen whole blood, isolated PBMCs, or DNA extracted from either sample type. Broad study findings and their caveats: The amount of clinical and demographic metadata varied by source and participant and was provided uncurated.

TCRbeta CDR3 regions were amplified from genomic DNA by means of the immunoSEQ Assay, a bias-controlled multiplex PCR. The study's own analysis went as follows. The number of nucleated cells in each sample was estimated by amplification of reference gene primers within the assay. To quantify the absolute abundance of each unique TCRbeta CDR3 rearrangement, sequence reads were collapsed and filtered. Productive Simpson clonality was computed per sample as the square root of Simpson's diversity index over productive rearrangements. TCRdb re-hosts the immuneACCESS table, in-frame sequences only. Its copies lack some clones; in the studies checked, an unresolved V gene accounts for under half of them, and the cause for the rest is not known. V, J and clone size are those of that table, while D and trimming were read from the DNA. Counted in this sample were 150,000 to 200,000 clones; around 88% of them appeared once. The ten biggest clones cover about 5% of the sample.

The sequence came from a human donor in a cohort sampled during active COVID-19. The receptor chain draws on TRBV4-1 and TRBJ2-7; a weak D assignment points to TRBD1 (5 bases agree). Source material: peripheral blood. This receptor carries the CDR3 CASSQDAAGHYEQYF. The DNA is as follows: TGCGCCAGCAGCCAAGATGCGGCCGGACACTACGAGCAGTACTTC.